These 10 T cell receptor beta chains share one sample of origin, sequenced in a study of cytomegalovirus exposure and HLA in healthy donors. The PCR used 60 Vbeta and 13 Jbeta primers. TCRdb's copy holds only in-frame clones and misses some; the assay was immunoSEQ multiplex PCR. The sample consists of 210,000 or so clones, 70% to 80% of them appearing once. The sequenced sample consisted of PBMCs. All receptors come from a young woman in good health and CMV-seropositive.

The genes are TRBV4-3 and TRBJ2-1; 8 bases align to TRBD2. V shed 1 base and J 2 bases; nucleotides not matched to a gene: 7. Germline assignment: CDR1 LGHNA and CDR2 YSLEER. CDR3 length equals 17 residues. In DNA form, the CDR3 reads TGCGCCAGCAGCCAAGGGATGCGCGGGAGGCCCTACAATGAGCAGTTCTTC. Translated: CASSQGMRGRPYNEQFF.

The chain couples TRBV6-5 to TRBJ2-7; 9 bases fit TRBD1. Losses at the gene ends were 0 bases for V and 3 bases for J; bases not matched to a gene: 6. This CDR3 region has 16 residues. The germline V gene has CDR1 MNHEY and CDR2 SVGAGI. CDR3 loop: CASSYSVAGQGYEQYF. CDR3 nucleotide sequence: TGTGCCAGCAGTTACTCGGTCGCGGGACAGGGCTACGAGCAGTACTTC.

The chain joins TRBV6-1 to TRBJ1-2; 7 nucleotides match TRBD1. Germline CDR1 is MNHNS and CDR2 is SASEGT. J lost 4 bases, V lost 4 bases, and 12 bases had no gene match. This CDR3 is 16 amino acids long. DNA of the CDR3: TGTGCCAGCAGTGCCCTCGGGACAGCATCCGCCTATGGCTACACCTTC. It translates to CASSALGTASAYGYTF.

The chain links TRBV6-1 to TRBJ1-1, with D hard to call. The CDR3 has 13 amino acids. Per the germline V gene, CDR1 is MNHNS and CDR2 is SASEGT. V dropped 10 bases and J dropped 0 bases, with 12 bases sitting between them. CDR3 DNA sequence: TGTGCCATCGTTGGTACTTTGAACACTGAAGCTTTCTTT. Amino acid sequence: CAIVGTLNTEAFF.

The V and J genes are TRBV7-2 and TRBJ1-2, with D unresolved. This CDR3 spans 13 amino acids. In germline, CDR1 is SGHTA, CDR2 FQGNSA. V lost 3 bases, J lost 2 bases, and 7 bases lay in between. The CDR3 loop is CASSLRLNYGYTF. The CDR3 nucleotides are TGTGCCAGCAGCTTGAGACTGAACTATGGCTACACCTTC.

CDR3: CASSQGLAGGNQETQYF. DNA for the CDR3: TGCGCCAGCAGCCAAGGACTAGCGGGGGGGAACCAAGAGACCCAGTACTTC. The chain recombines TRBV4-3 with TRBJ2-5, with TRBD2 matching 14 bases. CDR1 LGHNA and CDR2 YSLEER come from the germline V gene. CDR3 length equals 17 residues. V lost 1 base to trimming and J lost 0 bases; unmatched junction nucleotides: 1.

V and J are TRBV11-1 and TRBJ2-7, with a tentative D call TRBD1 (6 bases). V lost 5 bases to trimming and J lost 2 bases, with 13 bases between them. The CDR3 has 14 residues. Germline-derived CDR1 and CDR2 are SGHAT and FQDESV (reference sequence). CDR3 nucleotide sequence: TGTGCCAGCAGCACCACCGGACAGACCTACGAGCAGTACTTC. Amino acid sequence: CASSTTGQTYEQYF.

The V gene is TRBV7-2, the J gene TRBJ2-2; 7 positions agree with TRBD2. V lost 5 bases to trimming and J lost 3 bases; unmatched junction nucleotides: 9. The CDR3 covers 16 residues. The germline V gene encodes CDR1 SGHTA and CDR2 FQGNSA. CDR3 sequence reads: CASSDPSGFYTGELFF. In DNA form, the CDR3 reads TGTGCCAGCAGCGATCCTAGCGGCTTTTACACCGGGGAGCTGTTTTTT.

The chain is built from TRBV4-1 and TRBJ2-7; a possible D gene is TRBD2 (6 bases). The V gene's germline CDR1 is MGHRA and CDR2 YSYEKL. The V end lost 0 bases, the J end lost 6 bases, and 15 bases lay between the germline ends. The CDR3 is made up of 15 amino acids. The CDR3 is CASSQERGRYGEQYF. The CDR3 nucleotides are TGCGCCAGCAGCCAAGAGCGGGGACGGTACGGCGAGCAGTACTTC.

The J gene is TRBJ2-7, the V gene TRBV6-6, with D perhaps matching TRBD2 (5 bases). With 3 bases removed from V and 2 bases from J, the gap between germline ends came to 11 bases. CDR1 and CDR2 from the germline V gene are MNHNY and SVGAGI (reference sequence). CDR3 length equals 14 residues. The chain's CDR3 is CASSYPGSAYEQYF. The CDR3 DNA follows: TGTGCCAGCAGTTATCCGGGGAGCGCCTACGAGCAGTACTTC.